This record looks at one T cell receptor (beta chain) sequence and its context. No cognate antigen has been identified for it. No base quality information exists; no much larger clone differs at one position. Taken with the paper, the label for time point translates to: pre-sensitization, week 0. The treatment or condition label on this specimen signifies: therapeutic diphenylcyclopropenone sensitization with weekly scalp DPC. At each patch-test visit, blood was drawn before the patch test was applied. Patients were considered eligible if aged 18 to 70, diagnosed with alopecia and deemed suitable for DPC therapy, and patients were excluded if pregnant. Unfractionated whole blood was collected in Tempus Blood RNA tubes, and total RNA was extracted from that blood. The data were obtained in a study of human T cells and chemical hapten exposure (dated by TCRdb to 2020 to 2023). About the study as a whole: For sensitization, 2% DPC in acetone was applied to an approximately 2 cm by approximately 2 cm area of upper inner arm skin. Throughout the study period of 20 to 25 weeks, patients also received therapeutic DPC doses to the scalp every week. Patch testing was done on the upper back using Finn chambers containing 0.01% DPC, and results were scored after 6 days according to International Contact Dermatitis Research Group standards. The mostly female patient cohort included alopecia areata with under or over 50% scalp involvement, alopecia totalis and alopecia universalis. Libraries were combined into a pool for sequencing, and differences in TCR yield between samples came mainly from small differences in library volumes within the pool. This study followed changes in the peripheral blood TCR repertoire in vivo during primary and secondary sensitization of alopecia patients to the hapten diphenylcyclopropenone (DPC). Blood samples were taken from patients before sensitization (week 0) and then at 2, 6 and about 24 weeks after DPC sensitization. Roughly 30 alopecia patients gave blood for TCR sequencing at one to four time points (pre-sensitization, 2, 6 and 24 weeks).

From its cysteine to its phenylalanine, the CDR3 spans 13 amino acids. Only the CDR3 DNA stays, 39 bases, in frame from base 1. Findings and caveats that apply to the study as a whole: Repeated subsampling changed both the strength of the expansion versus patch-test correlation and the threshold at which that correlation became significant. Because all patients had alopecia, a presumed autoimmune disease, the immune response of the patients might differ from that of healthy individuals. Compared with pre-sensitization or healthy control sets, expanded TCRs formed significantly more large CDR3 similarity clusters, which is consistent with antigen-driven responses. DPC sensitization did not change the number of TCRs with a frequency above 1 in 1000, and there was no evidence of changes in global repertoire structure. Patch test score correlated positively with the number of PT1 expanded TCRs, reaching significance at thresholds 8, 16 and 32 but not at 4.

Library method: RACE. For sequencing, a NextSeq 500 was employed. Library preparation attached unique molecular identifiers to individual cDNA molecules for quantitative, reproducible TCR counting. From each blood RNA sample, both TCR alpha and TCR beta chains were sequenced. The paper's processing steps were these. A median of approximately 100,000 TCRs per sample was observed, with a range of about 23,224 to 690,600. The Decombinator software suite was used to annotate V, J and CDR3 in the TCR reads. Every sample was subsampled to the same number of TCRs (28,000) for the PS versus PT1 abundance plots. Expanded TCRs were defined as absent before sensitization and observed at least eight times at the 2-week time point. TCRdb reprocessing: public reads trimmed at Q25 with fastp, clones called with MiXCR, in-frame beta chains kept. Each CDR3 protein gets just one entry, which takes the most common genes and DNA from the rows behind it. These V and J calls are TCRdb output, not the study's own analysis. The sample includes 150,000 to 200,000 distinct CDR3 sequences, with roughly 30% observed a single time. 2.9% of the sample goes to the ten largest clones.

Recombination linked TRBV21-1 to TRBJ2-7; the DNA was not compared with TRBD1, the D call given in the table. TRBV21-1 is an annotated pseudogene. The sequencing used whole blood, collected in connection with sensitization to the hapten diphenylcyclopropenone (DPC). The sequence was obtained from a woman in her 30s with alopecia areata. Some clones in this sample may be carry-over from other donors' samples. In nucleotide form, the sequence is TGTGCCAGCAGCATCTCCGAGGGGGGCGAGCAGTACTTC. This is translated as CASSISEGGEQYF.